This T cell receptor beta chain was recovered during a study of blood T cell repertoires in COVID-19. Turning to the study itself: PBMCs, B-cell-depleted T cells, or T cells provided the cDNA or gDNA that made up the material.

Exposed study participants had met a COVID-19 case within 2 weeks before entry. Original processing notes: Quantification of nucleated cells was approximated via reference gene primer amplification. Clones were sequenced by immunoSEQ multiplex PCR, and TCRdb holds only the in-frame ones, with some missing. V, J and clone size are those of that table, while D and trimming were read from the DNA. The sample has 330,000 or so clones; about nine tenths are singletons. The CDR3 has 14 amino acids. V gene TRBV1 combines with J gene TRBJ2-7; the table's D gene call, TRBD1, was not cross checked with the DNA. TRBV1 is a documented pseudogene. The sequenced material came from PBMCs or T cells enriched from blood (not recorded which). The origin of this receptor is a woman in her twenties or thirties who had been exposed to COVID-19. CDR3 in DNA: TGCACCAGCACCCCATCCTCCAGGTCCTACGAGCAGTACTTC. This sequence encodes CTSTPSSRSYEQYF.